This is a list of T cell receptor beta chains from one sample in a study of T-cell reconstitution after alpha-beta-depleted transplantation in children. TCRdb reprocessed the PCR reads with MiXCR, giving one entry per CDR3 protein. The sample shows 900,000 or so distinct CDR3 sequences, approximately 15% of them seen only once. The sample here was PBMCs, mostly from graft donor cells, taken 360 days after TCRalphabeta/CD19-depleted stem cell transplant. The origin of the receptors is a male patient aged 5 to 17 who had a stem cell transplant for acute lymphoblastic leukemia, so the T cells may come from the graft donor. Each CDR3 is given with its conserved first and last residue. The size of a clone is reported for some rows only, either as once, few or many, or as a class for expanded clones.

len,j_gene,v_gene,abundance,CDR3aa
11,TRBJ1-4,TRBV29-1,few,CSVVVYEKLFF
14,TRBJ2-4,TRBV29-1,NA,CSVLYSLTGTIQYF
15,TRBJ2-2,TRBV29-1,many,CSVGGFQGNTGELFF
18,TRBJ2-2,TRBV7-8,few,CASSLKILQGPNTGELFF
16,TRBJ2-7,TRBV4-1,few,CASSREEWREAYEQYF
15,TRBJ2-1,TRBV7-3,few,CASSPTGKITNEQFF
15,TRBJ2-1,TRBV20-1,NA,CSAREGERLYNEQFF
14,TRBJ2-1,TRBV6-4,few,CASSGLAGGLQQFF
16,TRBJ2-7,TRBV27,NA,CASSFLSSGRLEEQYF
14,TRBJ2-7,TRBV30,NA,CAWRDRVSSYEQYF
13,TRBJ2-1,TRBV3-1,NA,CASSHLQRDEQFF
16,TRBJ2-7,TRBV28,many,CASSPPQGDALGEQYF
10,TRBJ2-1,TRBV29-1,NA,CSGRYNEQFF
16,TRBJ2-3,TRBV20-1,few,CSASGSGRGTTDTQYF
16,TRBJ2-1,TRBV5-1,many,CASSPPSSSSYNEQFF
14,TRBJ1-1,TRBV5-1,NA,CASSLDGGPRQAFF
19,TRBJ2-3,TRBV5-3,NA,CARSLHGLAGATSTDTQYF
18,TRBJ2-5,TRBV4-1,NA,CASSPIRGSGRGEETQYF
12,TRBJ2-5,TRBV5-1,few,CASNEGRETQYF
15,TRBJ2-3,TRBV27,few,CASTTEPGVPDTQYF
14,TRBJ2-7,TRBV12-3/TRBV12-4,NA,CASSLIPGQWEQYF
13,TRBJ2-7,TRBV3-1,few,CASSPGPLYEQYF
12,TRBJ1-5,TRBV6-2/TRBV6-3,NA,CASSYATRPQHF
15,TRBJ2-7,TRBV5-1,few,CASSLWQGASYEQYF
12,TRBJ2-5,TRBV18,NA,CASSKVEETQYF
15,TRBJ2-1,TRBV14,once,CASSQEDYTYNEQFF
17,TRBJ2-1,TRBV5-1,few,CASSFRTGLAINNEQFF
14,TRBJ2-3,TRBV7-2,few,CASSLLGGSMRGYF
14,TRBJ2-5,TRBV7-3,NA,CASSATGGSETQYF
14,TRBJ2-1,TRBV6-1,few,CASGSGRNYNEQFF
12,TRBJ2-2,TRBV29-1,many,CSVLGGTGELFF
16,TRBJ2-3,TRBV5-1,few,CASSLVAGSLTDTQYF
16,TRBJ2-5,TRBV7-8,few,CASSLGRVLLRETQYF
14,TRBJ2-4,TRBV12-3/TRBV12-4,NA,CASSSRGSKNIQYF
16,TRBJ2-3,TRBV6-2/TRBV6-3,few,CASSYSLRQGKDTQYF
16,TRBJ2-5,TRBV3-1,NA,CASSQEANRPRETQYF
13,TRBJ2-5,TRBV7-9,NA,CASSVGGLETQYF
15,TRBJ2-7,TRBV6-2/TRBV6-3,few,CASSYSRLPHYEQYF
16,TRBJ2-2,TRBV5-1,NA,CASSNRLAGELGELFF
15,TRBJ2-4,TRBV20-1,NA,CSAPTGALAKNIQYF
13,TRBJ1-1,TRBV3-1,many,CASRATGVTEAFF
13,TRBJ2-5,TRBV7-9,NA,CASTTGLQETQYF
13,TRBJ2-5,TRBV20-1,many,CSASQPPYRSQYF
14,TRBJ2-7,TRBV14,NA,CASSQVTDSYEQYF
14,TRBJ2-1,TRBV9,many,CASSVPGLNNEQFF
16,TRBJ2-1,TRBV27,few,CASSLSGGSAYNEQFF
15,TRBJ2-7,TRBV5-1,few,CASSSLTSGRTEQYF
16,TRBJ2-3,TRBV15,NA,CATSGTSVSSTDTQYF
17,TRBJ2-2,TRBV4-1,few,CASSQMTGGGTGGELFF